The next 3 T cell receptor beta chains were all read from a single sample in a study of T cell repertoires in cytomegalovirus infection. TCRdb re-analysed the reads in MiXCR, keeping a single row per CDR3 protein. The sample shows about 740,000 distinct CDR3 sequences, 35% to 45% of them seen only once. Material for sequencing was PBMCs. Every receptor here comes from a human donor in good health (CMV status not recorded). Some clones in this sample may be carry-over from other donors' samples.

This clonotype was seen only a few times. This chain's CDR3 is CASSPTSIFTGELFF. CDR3 in DNA: TGTGCCAGCAGTCCTACGTCCATCTTCACCGGGGAGCTGTTTTTT. V is TRBV12-3 or TRBV12-4 and J is TRBJ2-2; unclear D gene. Trimming took 5 bases from V and 4 from J, leaving 14 bases between them. The CDR3 length is 15 residues.

This CDR3 reads CASSLAPEACGYTF. The CDR3 DNA sequence: TGTGCCAGCAGTTTAGCCCCGGAAGCCTGTGGCTACACCTTC. The V call is TRBV28, the J call TRBJ1-2, with D hard to call. The germline gives CDR1 MDHEN, CDR2 SYDVKM. The CDR3 is 14 residues long. The V and J ends lost 2 bases and 7 bases respectively, with 14 bases between them.

The table lists this clonotype with a few counts. Given a much more abundant clone one base away, this may be a read error. This chain links TRBV19 with TRBJ2-2; D is undetermined. The CDR3 contains 14 residues. Germline CDR1 LNHDA, CDR2 SQIVND (reference sequence). With 3 bases removed from V and 1 base from J, the gap between germline ends came to 6 bases. CDR3: CASSMDGNTGELFF. In nucleotides, the CDR3 is TGTGCCAGTAGTATGGACGGGAACACCGGGGAGCTGTTTTTT.